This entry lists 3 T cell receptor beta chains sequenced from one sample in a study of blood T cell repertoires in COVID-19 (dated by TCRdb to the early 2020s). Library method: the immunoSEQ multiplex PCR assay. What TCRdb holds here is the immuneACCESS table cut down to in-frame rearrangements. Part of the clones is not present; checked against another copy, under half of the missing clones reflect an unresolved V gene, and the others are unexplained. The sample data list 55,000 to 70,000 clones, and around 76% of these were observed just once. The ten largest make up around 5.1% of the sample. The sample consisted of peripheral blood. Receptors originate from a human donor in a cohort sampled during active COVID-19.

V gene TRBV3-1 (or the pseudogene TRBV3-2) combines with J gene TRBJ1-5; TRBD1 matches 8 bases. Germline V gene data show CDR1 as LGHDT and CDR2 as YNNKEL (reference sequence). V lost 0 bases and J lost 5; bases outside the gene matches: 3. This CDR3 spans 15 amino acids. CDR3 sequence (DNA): TGTGCCAGCAGCCAAGATCAGGGGGCATATCAGCCCCAGCATTTT. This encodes CASSQDQGAYQPQHF.

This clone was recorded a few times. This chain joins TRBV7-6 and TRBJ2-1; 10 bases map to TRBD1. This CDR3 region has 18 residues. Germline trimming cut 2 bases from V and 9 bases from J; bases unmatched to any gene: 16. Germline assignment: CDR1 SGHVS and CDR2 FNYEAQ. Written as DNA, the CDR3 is TGTGCCAGCAGCTTATATGGGGCAGGGACAGGGGTAGGGGGTGAGCAGTTCTTC. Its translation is CASSLYGAGTGVGGEQFF.

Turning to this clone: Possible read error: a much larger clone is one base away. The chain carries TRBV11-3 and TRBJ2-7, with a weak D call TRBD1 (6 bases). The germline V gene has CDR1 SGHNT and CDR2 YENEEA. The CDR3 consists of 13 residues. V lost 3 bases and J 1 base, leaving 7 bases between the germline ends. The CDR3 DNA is TGTGCCAGCAGCTTGGACAGTTCCTACGAGCAGTACTTC. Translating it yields CASSLDSSYEQYF.